This T cell receptor beta chain was obtained from a study of shared clonotypes between healthy human individuals. In the naive CD8 group, cells lacked CD45RO and were positively selected for CCR7, so terminally differentiated effector memory CD45RA+ cells were left out. On sorted subsets, replicate PCRs used about 200 ng DNA, or 30,000 or so T cell genomes. TCRdb's table, derived via immunoSEQ multiplex PCR, lists solely in-frame clones and lacks some. The sample lists millions of clones, approximately 94% occurring once. This clone has a handful of counts. The same CDR3 is also encoded by other DNA sequences in this sample. Looked up from germline, CDR1 is SGHAT and CDR2 is FQNNGV. The CDR3 sequence is 12 residues long. V shed 5 bases and J shed 0 bases, with 5 bases lying between them.

This sequence joins TRBV11-2 and TRBJ2-7; no firm D call. Sequencing was performed on naive CD8+ T cells sorted from blood. The clonotype was recovered from a man younger than 35 in good health. CDR3 DNA: TGTGCCAGCAGCCCGAGCTCCTACGAGCAGTACTTC. Its protein product is CASSPSSYEQYF.